Detailed here is one T cell receptor (beta chain). Its antigen is undetermined. This entry belongs to a study of CXCR3-negative and CXCR3-positive naive CD8 T cells. Study results and caveats: Partially decreased CXCR3 expression was recorded after cryopreservation, and fresh PBMCs were used in most assays.

UMI-labeled TRB cDNA libraries were prepared by 5' RACE. TCRdb reworked the 5' RACE reads into one entry per CDR3 protein, no DNA. The listing records approximately 74,000 distinct CDR3 sequences. The naive CD8+ gate required CD45RO-CCR7+CD27+CD95- phenotype. CDR3 size: 17 residues. The V gene's germline CDR1 is LNHNV and CDR2 YYDKDF (reference sequence). Source material: naive CXCR3- CD8+ T cells from blood. Described subset: CD45RO-CCR7+CD27+CD95- naive CD8+ T cells lacking CXCR3 (TNR3-). This sequence was found in a human donor in good health. Some clones in this sample may be carry-over from other donors' samples. The rearrangement links TRBV15 to TRBJ2-2; lacking DNA, the TRBD1 call made by TCRdb goes unchecked. This CDR3 is CATTDARLGAYTGELFF.